This note documents a single T cell receptor beta chain sequence. The antigen is unknown. Germline assignment: CDR1 MNHEY and CDR2 SVGAGI. The CDR3 totals 13 residues. Researchers used 3500 ng of total RNA for each TCR library. For each CDR3 protein, TCRdb gives one entry from its re-call of the 5' RACE reads, without DNA. The sample table sets out approximately 400,000 distinct CDR3 sequences. These data originate in a study of monozygotic twins with inflammatory bowel disease. General study points: IBD patients exhibited fewer clonotypes shared with other individuals than healthy twins, particularly with disease activity.

The chain combines TRBV6-5 with TRBJ1-3; the D call of TRBD1 rests on TCRdb alone, since no DNA is present to check it. The receptor comes from a human donor with ulcerative colitis or Crohn's disease, or a healthy co-twin of an affected twin (not recorded which). Sequenced material: blood. The CDR3 protein is CATTGTSGNTIYF.